This T cell receptor beta chain emerged from a study of neurological immune-mediated disorders. This CDR3 spans 15 amino acids. The J segment lost 5 bases and the V segment lost 0 bases, leaving 6 bases of the junction unmatched. Per the germline V gene, CDR1 is LGHNA and CDR2 is YSLEER. Many counts were recorded for this clonotype. As yet, its antigen is unknown. cDNA was made by 5'RACE with 10-nucleotide random UMIs. TCRdb redid the calling of the 5' RACE reads with MiXCR, one entry per CDR3 protein. The sample includes some 60,000 distinct CDR3 sequences, 4% to 5.5% seen only once; the top ten take around 3.4%. General study findings and limits: The study phylogenetically grouped the repertoires of 18 of 34 multiple sclerosis patients into one related-CDR3 cluster, a possible signature.

The chain carries TRBV4-3 and TRBJ1-1; 7 bases are a match to TRBD1. The sequenced sample consisted of PBMCs. This receptor was identified in a woman between 50 and 59 years old with multiple sclerosis. CDR3: CASSQEQGRRTEAFF. The CDR3 DNA reads as TGCGCCAGCAGCCAAGAACAGGGGAGGAGGACTGAAGCTTTCTTT.